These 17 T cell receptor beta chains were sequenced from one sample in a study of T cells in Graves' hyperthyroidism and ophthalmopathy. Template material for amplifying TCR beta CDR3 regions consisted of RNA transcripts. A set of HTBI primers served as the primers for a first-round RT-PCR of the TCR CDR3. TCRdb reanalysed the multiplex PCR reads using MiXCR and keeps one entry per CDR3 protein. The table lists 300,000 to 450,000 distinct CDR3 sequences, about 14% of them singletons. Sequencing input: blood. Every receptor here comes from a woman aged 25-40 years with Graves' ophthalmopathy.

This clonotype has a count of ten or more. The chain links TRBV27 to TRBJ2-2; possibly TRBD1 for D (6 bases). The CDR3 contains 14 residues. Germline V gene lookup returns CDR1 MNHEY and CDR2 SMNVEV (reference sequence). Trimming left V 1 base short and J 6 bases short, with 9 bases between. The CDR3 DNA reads TGTGCCAGCAGTTTATGGGACATCCCCGGGGAGCTGTTTTTT. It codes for CASSLWDIPGELFF.

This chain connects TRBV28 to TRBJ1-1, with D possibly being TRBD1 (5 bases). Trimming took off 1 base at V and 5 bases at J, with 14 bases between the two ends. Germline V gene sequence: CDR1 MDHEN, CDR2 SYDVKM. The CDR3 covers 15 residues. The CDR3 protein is CASSLYGRGSTEAFF. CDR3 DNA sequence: TGTGCCAGCAGTTTATATGGCCGGGGGAGTACTGAAGCTTTCTTT.

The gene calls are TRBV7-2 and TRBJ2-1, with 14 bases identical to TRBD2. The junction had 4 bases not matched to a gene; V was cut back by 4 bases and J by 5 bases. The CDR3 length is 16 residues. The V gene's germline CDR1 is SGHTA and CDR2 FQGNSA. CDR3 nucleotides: TGTGCCAGCAGCTCCTTGGGACTAGCGGGGGACAATGAGCAGTTCTTC. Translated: CASSSLGLAGDNEQFF.

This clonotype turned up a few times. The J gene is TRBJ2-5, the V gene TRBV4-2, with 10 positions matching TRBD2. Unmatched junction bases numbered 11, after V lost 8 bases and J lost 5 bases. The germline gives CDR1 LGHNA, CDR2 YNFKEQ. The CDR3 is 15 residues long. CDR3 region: CASGGSGGVDETQYF. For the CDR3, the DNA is TGTGCCAGCGGGGGGAGCGGGGGGGTCGACGAGACCCAGTACTTC.

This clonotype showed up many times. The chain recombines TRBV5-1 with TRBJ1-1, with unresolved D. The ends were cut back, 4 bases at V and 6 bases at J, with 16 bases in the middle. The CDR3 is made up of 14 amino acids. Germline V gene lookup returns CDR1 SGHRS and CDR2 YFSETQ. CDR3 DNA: TGCGCCAGCAGCCCCCCCGTAAGAACGGCTGAAGCTTTCTTT. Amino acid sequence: CASSPPVRTAEAFF. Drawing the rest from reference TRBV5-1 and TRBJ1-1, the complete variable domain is KAGVTQTPRYLIKTRGQQVTLSCSPISGHRSVSWYQQTPGQGLQFLFEYFSETQRNKGNFPGRFSGRQFSNSRSEMNVSTLELGDSALYLCASSPPVRTAEAFFGQGTRLTVV.

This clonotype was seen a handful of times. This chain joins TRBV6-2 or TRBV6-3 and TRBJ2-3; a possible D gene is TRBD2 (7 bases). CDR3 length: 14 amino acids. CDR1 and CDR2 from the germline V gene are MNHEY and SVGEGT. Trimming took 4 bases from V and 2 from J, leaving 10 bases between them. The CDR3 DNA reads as TGTGCCAGCAGTTGGGGGGGCCCCACAGATACGCAGTATTTT. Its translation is CASSWGGPTDTQYF.

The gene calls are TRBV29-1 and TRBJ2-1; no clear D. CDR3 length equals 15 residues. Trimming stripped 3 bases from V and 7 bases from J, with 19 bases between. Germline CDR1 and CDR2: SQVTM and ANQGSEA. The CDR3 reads CSVDYATWALNEQFF. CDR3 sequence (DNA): TGCAGCGTTGACTACGCGACATGGGCCCTTAATGAGCAGTTCTTC.

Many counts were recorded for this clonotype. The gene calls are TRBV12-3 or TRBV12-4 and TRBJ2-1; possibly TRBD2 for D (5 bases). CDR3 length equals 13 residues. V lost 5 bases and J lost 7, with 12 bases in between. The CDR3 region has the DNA TGTGCCAGCAGTCCCGGCGGGTTAAATGAGCAGTTCTTC. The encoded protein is CASSPGGLNEQFF.

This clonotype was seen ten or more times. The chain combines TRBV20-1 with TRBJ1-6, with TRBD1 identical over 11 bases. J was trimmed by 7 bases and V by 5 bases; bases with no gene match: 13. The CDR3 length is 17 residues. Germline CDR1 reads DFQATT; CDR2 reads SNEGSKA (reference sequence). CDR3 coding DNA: TGCAGTGCTGGCGGACAGGGGGCCCTAACTGCGAATTCACCCCTCCACTTT. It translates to CSAGGQGALTANSPLHF.

CDR3 loop: CSASPGTISYTF. CDR3 nucleotide sequence: TGCAGTGCTAGTCCCGGGACAATAAGCTACACCTTC. This chain connects TRBV20-1 to TRBJ1-2, with a tentative D call TRBD1 (6 bases). Germline CDR1 and CDR2: DFQATT and SNEGSKA (reference sequence). The V and J ends lost 3 bases and 9 bases respectively, with 14 bases between them. The length of the CDR3 is 12 residues.

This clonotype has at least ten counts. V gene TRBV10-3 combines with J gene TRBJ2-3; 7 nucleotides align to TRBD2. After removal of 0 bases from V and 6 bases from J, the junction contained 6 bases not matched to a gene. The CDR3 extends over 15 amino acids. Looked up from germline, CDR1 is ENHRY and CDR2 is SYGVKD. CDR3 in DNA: TGTGCCATCAGTGAGTCGGGCGGGGGTGACGATACGCAGTATTTT. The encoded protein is CAISESGGGDDTQYF.

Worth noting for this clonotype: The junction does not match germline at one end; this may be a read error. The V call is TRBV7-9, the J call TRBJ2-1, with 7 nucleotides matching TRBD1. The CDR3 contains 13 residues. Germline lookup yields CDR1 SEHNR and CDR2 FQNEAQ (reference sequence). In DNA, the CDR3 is TGTGCCAGCAGCTTAGCCAGGGGGAATGAGCAGTCCTTC. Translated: CASSLARGNEQSF.

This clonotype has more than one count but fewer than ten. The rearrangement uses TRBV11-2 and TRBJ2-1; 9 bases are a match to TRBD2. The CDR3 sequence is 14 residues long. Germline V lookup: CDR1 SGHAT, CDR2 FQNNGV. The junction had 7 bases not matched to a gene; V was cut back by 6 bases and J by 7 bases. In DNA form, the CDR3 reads TGTGCCAGCAGTAGCGGGGGTCCTTGGAATGAGCAGTTCTTC. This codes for CASSSGGPWNEQFF. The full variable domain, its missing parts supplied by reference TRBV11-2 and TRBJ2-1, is EAGVAQSPRYKIIEKRQSVAFWCNPISGHATLYWYQQILGQGPKLLIQFQNNGVVDDSQLPKDRFSAERLKGVDSTLKIQPAKLEDSAVYLCASSSGGPWNEQFFGPGTRLTVL.

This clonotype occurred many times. CDR3 in amino acids: CASSFGASGGWEQFF. CDR3 DNA sequence: TGTGCCAGCAGTTTTGGGGCTAGCGGGGGTTGGGAGCAGTTCTTC. The chain links TRBV12-3 or TRBV12-4 to TRBJ2-1, with 10 bases that match TRBD2. The V and J ends lost 3 bases and 10 bases, in that order; junction bases with no gene match: 9. The length of the CDR3 is 15 residues.

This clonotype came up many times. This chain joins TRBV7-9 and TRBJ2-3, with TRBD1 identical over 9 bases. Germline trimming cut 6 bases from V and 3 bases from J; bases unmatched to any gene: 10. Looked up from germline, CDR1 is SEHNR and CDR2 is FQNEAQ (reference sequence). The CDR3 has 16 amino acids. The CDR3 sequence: CASSPDRGAKTDTQYF. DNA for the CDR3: TGTGCCAGCAGTCCGGACAGGGGCGCTAAGACAGATACGCAGTATTTT.

CDR3 DNA: TGTGCCAGCAGAGAGGCGCCCGTTTGGCAGGGAGGCTACACCTTC. It specifies CASREAPVWQGGYTF. This sequence joins TRBV6-1 and TRBJ1-2; tentative D call: TRBD1 (5 bases). The germline CDR1 and CDR2 sequences are MNHNS and SASEGT. There are 15 residues in the CDR3. Deletions cut 6 bases from V and 8 bases from J, with 22 bases between.

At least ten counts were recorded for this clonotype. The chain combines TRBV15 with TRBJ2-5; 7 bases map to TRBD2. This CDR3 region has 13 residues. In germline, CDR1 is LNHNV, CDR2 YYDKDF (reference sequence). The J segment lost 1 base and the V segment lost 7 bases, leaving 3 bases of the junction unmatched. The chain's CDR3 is CATTTSFQETQYF. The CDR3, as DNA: TGTGCCACCACGACTAGCTTCCAAGAGACCCAGTACTTC.